This TCR beta chain was captured in a study of cytomegalovirus exposure and HLA in healthy donors. The PCR employed 60 Vbeta primers together with 13 Jbeta primers. Sequencing used immunoSEQ multiplex PCR; TCRdb keeps in-frame clones, though not all of them. The sample contains over 150,000 clones, over 70% of which appear only once. The CDR3 runs 16 residues. J was trimmed by 4 bases and V by 0 bases; bases with no gene match: 1. Germline V gene sequence: CDR1 SGDLS, CDR2 YYNGEE. Whereas donors were nominally healthy upon sampling, unrecorded immune exposures were probable. This TCR came from a boy younger than 10 in good health and CMV-seronegative. The chain recombines TRBV9 with TRBJ2-2, with 12 bases lining up with TRBD2. The specimen sequenced was PBMCs. The CDR3 coding sequence is TGTGCCAGCAGCGTAGGACTAGCGGGAGTCACCGGGGAGCTGTTTTTT. Amino acid sequence: CASSVGLAGVTGELFF.